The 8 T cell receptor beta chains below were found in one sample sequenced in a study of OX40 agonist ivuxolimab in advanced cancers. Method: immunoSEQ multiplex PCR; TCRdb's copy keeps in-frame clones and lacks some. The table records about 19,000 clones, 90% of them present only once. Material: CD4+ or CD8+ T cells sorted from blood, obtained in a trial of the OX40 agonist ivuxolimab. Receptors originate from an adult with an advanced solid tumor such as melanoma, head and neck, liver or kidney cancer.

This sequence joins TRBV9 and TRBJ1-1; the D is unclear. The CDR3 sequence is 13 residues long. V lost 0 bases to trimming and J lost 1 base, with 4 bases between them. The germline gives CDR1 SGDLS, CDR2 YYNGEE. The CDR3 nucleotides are TGTGCCAGCAGCGTAGCTGGGAACACTGAAGCTTTCTTT. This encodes CASSVAGNTEAFF.

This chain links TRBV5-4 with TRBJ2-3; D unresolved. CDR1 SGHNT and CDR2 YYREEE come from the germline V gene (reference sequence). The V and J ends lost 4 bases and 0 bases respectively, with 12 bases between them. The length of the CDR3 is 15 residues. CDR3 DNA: TGTGCCAGCAGCCCCCGGGCCGGGAGCACAGATACGCAGTATTTT. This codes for CASSPRAGSTDTQYF.

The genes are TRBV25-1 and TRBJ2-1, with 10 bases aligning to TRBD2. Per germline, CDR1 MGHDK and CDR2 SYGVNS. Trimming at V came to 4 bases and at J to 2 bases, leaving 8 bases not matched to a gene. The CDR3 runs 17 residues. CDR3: CASSVQASGGPYNEQFF. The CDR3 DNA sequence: TGTGCCAGCAGTGTTCAGGCTAGCGGGGGTCCCTACAATGAGCAGTTCTTC.

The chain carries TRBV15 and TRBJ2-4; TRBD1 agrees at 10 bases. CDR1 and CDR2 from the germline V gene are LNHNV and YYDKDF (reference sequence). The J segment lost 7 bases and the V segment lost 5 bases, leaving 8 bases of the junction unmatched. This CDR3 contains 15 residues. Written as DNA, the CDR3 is TGTGCCACCAGCTGGGGACAGGGGCTGAGGAACATTCAGTACTTC. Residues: CATSWGQGLRNIQYF.

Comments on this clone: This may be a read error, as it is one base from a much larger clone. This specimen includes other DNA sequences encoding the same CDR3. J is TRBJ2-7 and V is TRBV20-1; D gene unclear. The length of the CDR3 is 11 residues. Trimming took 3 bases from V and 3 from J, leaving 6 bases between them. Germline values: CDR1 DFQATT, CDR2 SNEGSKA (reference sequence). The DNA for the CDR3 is TGCAGTGCTAGCCCGGGCTACGAGCAGTACTTC. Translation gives CSASPGYEQYF.

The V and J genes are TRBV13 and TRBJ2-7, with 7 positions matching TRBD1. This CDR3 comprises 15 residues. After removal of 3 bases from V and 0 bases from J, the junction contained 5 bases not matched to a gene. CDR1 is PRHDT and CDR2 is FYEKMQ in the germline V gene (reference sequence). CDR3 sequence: CASSFGTEFSYEQYF. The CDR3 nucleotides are TGTGCCAGCAGCTTTGGGACAGAATTCTCCTACGAGCAGTACTTC.

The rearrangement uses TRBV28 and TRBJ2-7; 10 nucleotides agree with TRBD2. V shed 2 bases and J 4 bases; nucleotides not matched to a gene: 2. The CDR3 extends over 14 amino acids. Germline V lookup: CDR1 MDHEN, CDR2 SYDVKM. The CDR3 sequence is CASSLLAGEYEQYF. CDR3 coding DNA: TGTGCCAGCAGTTTACTAGCGGGAGAATACGAGCAGTACTTC.

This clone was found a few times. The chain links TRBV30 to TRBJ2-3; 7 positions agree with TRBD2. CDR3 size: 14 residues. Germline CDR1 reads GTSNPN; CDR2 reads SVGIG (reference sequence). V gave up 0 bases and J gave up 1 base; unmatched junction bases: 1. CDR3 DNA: TGTGCCTGGAGTGTAGGGAGGGGCACAGATACGCAGTATTTT. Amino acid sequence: CAWSVGRGTDTQYF.